This entry lists 20 T cell receptor beta chains sequenced from one sample in a study of tumor-infiltrating lymphocytes in primary liver carcinoma. Germline DNA was extracted alongside blood RNA, which was obtained from unsorted whole blood. From 400 to 500 ng total RNA, TCR beta cDNA was generated with a primer in the constant region. Each TCR beta library was derived from three nested multiplex PCR rounds that employed slightly modified ARM-PCR. The first two PCR rounds used TRBV1-TRBV30 primers with a Cbeta primer, nine to eleven cycles each. TCRdb called the multiplex PCR reads again in MiXCR, with one record for every CDR3 protein. The sample records about 200,000 distinct CDR3 sequences, approximately 65% being singletons. Material for sequencing was peripheral blood. These receptors originate from a woman aged 55-69 years with primary liver carcinoma and hepatitis B virus infection.

The chain couples TRBV5-1 to TRBJ1-6, with D perhaps TRBD1 (6 bases). This CDR3 has 18 amino acids. Per the germline V gene, CDR1 is SGHRS and CDR2 is YFSETQ. The V gene lost 7 bases and the J gene lost 6 bases, with 26 bases spanning the gap. Here the CDR3 DNA reads TGCGCCAGCGGCTCGTCCCCTGTCGGGGGGGGCGGTAATTCACCCCTCCACTTT. Protein sequence: CASGSSPVGGGGNSPLHF.

In regard to this clonotype: This likely comes from a read error, as the CDR3 has no conserved phenylalanine or tryptophan at its end. The chain is built from TRBV29-1 and TRBJ2-7; tentatively, D is TRBD2 (5 bases). This CDR3 region has 14 residues. Trimming took off 5 bases at V and 3 bases at J, with 17 bases between the two ends. Germline V gene sequence: CDR1 SQVTM, CDR2 ANQGSEA. CDR3 nucleotide sequence: TGCAGCGTTTATCACGTTGGTGACTACTACGAGCAGTACCTC. It encodes CSVYHVGDYYEQYL.

This clonotype occurred many times. V and J are TRBV6-5 and TRBJ2-3; D not resolved. V dropped 0 bases and J dropped 7 bases, with 8 bases sitting between them. CDR3 size: 13 residues. The germline V gene has CDR1 MNHEY and CDR2 SVGAGI. The CDR3 bases are TGTGCCAGCAGTTACTCGGGTGGGAATACGCAGTATTTT. Its translation: CASSYSGGNTQYF.

The rearrangement uses TRBV4-1 and TRBJ2-1, with 8 bases that match TRBD2. The CDR3 is 17 amino acids. Germline CDR1 and CDR2: MGHRA and YSYEKL. The CDR3 here is CASGQVEASGPRGEQFF. DNA for the CDR3: TGCGCTAGCGGCCAAGTTGAGGCTAGCGGGCCCCGAGGTGAGCAGTTCTTC.

The chain joins TRBV7-8 to TRBJ2-2, with D perhaps TRBD1 (6 bases). V lost 1 base, J lost 0 bases, and 12 bases lay in between. The CDR3 consists of 17 residues. Germline V CDR1 and CDR2: SGHVS, FQNEAQ. CDR3 in amino acids: CASSLVSGTTNTGELFF. The CDR3 nucleotides read TGTGCCAGCAGCTTAGTGAGTGGGACAACGAACACCGGGGAGCTGTTTTTT.

This clonotype has more than one count but fewer than ten. As the CDR3 is not closed by the conserved phenylalanine or tryptophan, this likely results from a read error. The V gene is TRBV28, the J gene TRBJ1-5; the D gene is possibly TRBD1 (6 bases). Germline lookup yields CDR1 MDHEN and CDR2 SYDVKM. V was shortened by 5 bases and J by 6 bases, with 14 bases between the two germline ends. CDR3 size: 14 residues. CDR3 residues: CASSRLRGGQPQHS. The CDR3 nucleotides read TGTGCCAGCAGTCGGCTCAGGGGTGGTCAGCCCCAGCATTCT.

A remark on this clonotype: A single base separates this from a much larger clone, so it may be a read error. The J gene is TRBJ1-5, the V gene TRBV6-6; 7 bases line up with TRBD1. The CDR3 contains 14 residues. The germline CDR1 and CDR2 sequences are MNHNY and SVGAGI (reference sequence). CDR3 amino acids: CVSRPTGVPQPQHF. The CDR3 DNA reads as TGTGTCAGCAGACCTACAGGGGTTCCTCAGCCCCAGCATTTT.

This sequence joins TRBV12-3 or TRBV12-4 and TRBJ2-5, with D unclear. V was shortened by 5 bases and J by 1 base, with 8 bases between the two germline ends. This CDR3 has 13 residues. CDR3 bases: TGTGCCAGCAGTCAAAGGTCCCAAGAGACCCAGTACTTC. Translated, it gives CASSQRSQETQYF.

The genes are TRBV29-1 and TRBJ1-1; possible D gene TRBD1, 6 bases. This CDR3 is built from 15 residues. Between the trimmed V and J ends, which lost 4 bases and 0 bases, there was a span of 15 bases. The germline V gene has CDR1 SQVTM and CDR2 ANQGSEA. The CDR3 loop reads CSVGGRGQLNTEAFF. The CDR3, as DNA: TGCAGCGTTGGGGGCAGGGGCCAATTGAACACTGAAGCTTTCTTT.

Remarks on this clonotype: Mismatch with germline at one junction end may stem from a read error. The V gene is TRBV7-9, the J gene TRBJ2-1; D is ambiguous. Germline V gene sequence: CDR1 SEHNR, CDR2 FQNEAQ (reference sequence). The CDR3 has 20 amino acids. The CDR3 loop reads CTSSLDTPRAVATQWNEQFF. As DNA, the CDR3 is TGTACCAGCAGCTTAGATACTCCTCGTGCGGTGGCTACCCAGTGGAATGAGCAGTTCTTC.

With respect to this clonotype: One end of the junction fails to match germline, which may point to a read error. The chain has TRBV11-2 and TRBJ1-2, with D perhaps matching TRBD1 (6 bases). CDR3 size: 13 residues. The germline CDR1 and CDR2 sequences are SGHAT and FQNNGV. This CDR3 reads CASSLGDNYGYSF. In DNA, the CDR3 is TGTGCCAGCAGCCTAGGGGACAACTATGGCTACAGCTTC.

The J gene is TRBJ2-3, the V gene TRBV5-6; D gene ambiguous. Germline V gene sequence: CDR1 SGHDT, CDR2 YYEEEE. Trimming left V 3 bases short and J 0 bases short, with 8 bases between. This CDR3 comprises 14 residues. The CDR3 is CASSSVSSTDTQYF. The CDR3 nucleotides are TGTGCCAGCAGCTCGGTTTCTAGCACAGATACGCAGTATTTT. Combining the CDR3 with reference TRBV5-6 and TRBJ2-3 gives the whole variable domain DAGVTQSPTHLIKTRGQQVTLRCSPKSGHDTVSWYQQALGQGPQFIFQYYEEEERQRGNFPDRFSGHQFPNYSSELNVNALLLGDSALYLCASSSVSSTDTQYFGPGTRLTVL.

The rearrangement uses TRBV11-3 and TRBJ2-1; D call uncertain. This CDR3 spans 15 amino acids. V was shortened by 2 bases and J by 11 bases, with 19 bases between the two germline ends. Germline V gene sequence: CDR1 SGHNT, CDR2 YENEEA. In nucleotides, the CDR3 is TGTGCCAGCAGCTTATGGGGTGTCCGACGAGACAAGCAGTTCTTC. Protein: CASSLWGVRRDKQFF.

Here the CDR3 DNA reads TGTGCCAGCAGCTTGGCAGGTGGGGTTGTTAATGAGCAGTTCTTC. It translates to CASSLAGGVVNEQFF. The genes are TRBV11-1 and TRBJ2-1; no definite D call. V was trimmed by 3 bases and J by 7 bases, leaving 16 bases between them. The CDR3 is made up of 15 amino acids. CDR1 is SGHAT and CDR2 is FQDESV in the germline V gene (reference sequence).

This clonotype has ten or more counts. The V call is TRBV6-5, the J call TRBJ1-3, with TRBD1 matching 7 bases. Germline lookup yields CDR1 MNHEY and CDR2 SVGAGI. CDR3 size: 17 residues. V gave up 4 bases and J gave up 2 bases; unmatched junction bases: 11. The chain's CDR3 is CASSSRQGSVAGNTIYF. CDR3 DNA sequence: TGTGCCAGCAGTTCCAGACAGGGAAGTGTCGCTGGAAACACCATATATTTT.

This clonotype has ten or more counts. An end of the junction does not agree with germline; a read error may underlie this. The chain couples TRBV11-2 to TRBJ2-2; D remains unclear. CDR1 and CDR2 (germline): SGHAT, FQNNGV. The CDR3 loop spans 12 amino acids. CDR3 in amino acids: CASNLYIGELFF. Written as DNA, the CDR3 is TGTGCCAGCAACTTATATATCGGGGAGCTGTTTTTT. Full variable domain (missing parts from reference TRBV11-2 and TRBJ2-2): EAGVAQSPRYKIIEKRQSVAFWCNPISGHATLYWYQQILGQGPKLLIQFQNNGVVDDSQLPKDRFSAERLKGVDSTLKIQPAKLEDSAVYLCASNLYIGELFFGEGSRLTVL.

In regard to this clonotype: This may come from a read error, since a much larger clone is one base off. V usage is TRBV7-9 and J usage is TRBJ1-1, with a possible D match to TRBD1 (6 bases). Looked up from germline, CDR1 is SEHNR and CDR2 is FQNEAQ (reference sequence). The CDR3 consists of 13 residues. The CDR3 region is CAISPISGAKAFF. The DNA of the CDR3 is TGTGCCATCAGCCCGATTTCAGGGGCCAAAGCTTTCTTT.

Note on this clonotype: A much bigger clone sits one base away, suggesting this may be a read error. This rearrangement joins TRBV12-3 or TRBV12-4 to TRBJ2-3; 15 nucleotides match TRBD2. This CDR3 is built from 17 residues. Unmatched junction bases numbered 9, after V lost 3 bases and J lost 8 bases. CDR3 region: CASSLANGTSGRSTQYF. The CDR3 DNA follows: TGTGCCAGCAGTTTGGCGAACGGGACTAGCGGGAGGAGTACGCAGTATTTT.

The CDR3: CASSYDWRTTGSEQYF. The DNA for the CDR3 is TGTGCCAGCAGCTACGACTGGAGGACCACGGGAAGCGAGCAGTACTTC. The gene calls are TRBV11-2 and TRBJ2-7; perhaps TRBD2 as D (5 bases). Between the trimmed V and J ends, which lost 4 bases and 6 bases, there was a span of 22 bases. This CDR3 has 16 amino acids. Germline CDR1 and CDR2: SGHAT and FQNNGV.

In the case of this clonotype: A much larger clone is a single base away; this may be a read error. V and J are TRBV6-1 and TRBJ2-2; D might be TRBD2 (5 bases). The CDR3 is 19 amino acids. CDR1 is MNHNS and CDR2 is SASEGT in the germline V gene. V lost 6 bases to trimming and J lost 5 bases, with 28 bases between them. The DNA for the CDR3 is TGTGCCAGCAGCTCCCTTCCACAGACGTCCCTTCGCGGGACCGGGGAGCTGTTTTTT. It is translated as CASSSLPQTSLRGTGELFF.